What follows describes a single T cell receptor (beta chain). The data derive from a study of blood T cell repertoires in COVID-19. At the level of the study: The United States, Italy and Spain were the sources of the acute and convalescent COVID-19 samples. Nucleic acid was either cDNA or gDNA, and it came from T cells, B-cell-depleted T cells, or PBMCs.

Germline CDR1 reads SGHTA; CDR2 reads FQGNSA. This CDR3 contains 12 residues. The V gene end was trimmed by 4 bases and the J gene end by 5 bases; junction bases not matched to a gene: 1. In assigning cohorts, the study relied on participant-reported clinical history. Recovered Cohort 3 donors showed two negative PCRs, clearance, or symptom resolution. Sequencing was performed with immunoSEQ multiplex PCR; in TCRdb, only in-frame clones are kept and a portion is missing. The repertoire holds 150,000 to 250,000 clones, with roughly nine tenths as singletons. The source material was PBMCs or T cells enriched from blood (not recorded which). The receptor was isolated from a woman aged 25 to 39 who had recovered from COVID-19. V is TRBV7-2 and J is TRBJ2-5; 7 nucleotides align to TRBD2. The CDR3, as DNA: TGTGCCAGCAGCTGGGAGGGGGAGACCCAGTACTTC. This codes for CASSWEGETQYF.